These 9 T cell receptor beta chains share one sample of origin, sequenced in a study of cytomegalovirus exposure and HLA in healthy donors (dated by TCRdb to 2016 to 2017). The library relied on the immunoSEQ multiplex PCR assay. For the multiplex PCR, a mixture combining 60 forward primers for TCR Vbeta segments and 13 reverse primers for TCR Jbeta segments was used. TCRdb provides this immuneACCESS table in a form limited to in-frame rearrangements. Some clones are lacking; in checked studies, under half of them reflect an unresolved V gene, and why the rest are absent is not known. The sample table includes under 250,000 clones. Together, the top ten hold about 1.1% of the sample. The material sequenced was PBMCs. The receptors derive from a girl aged 2-15 years in good health and CMV-seropositive.

The V and J genes are TRBV25-1 and TRBJ1-1; TRBD1 is a possible D gene (5 bases). In germline, CDR1 is MGHDK, CDR2 SYGVNS. Trimming took 6 bases from V and 3 from J, leaving 17 bases between them. This CDR3 has 15 residues. CDR3 sequence reads: CASSWGRGRDTEAFF. The CDR3, as DNA: TGTGCCAGCAGCTGGGGAAGGGGTCGCGACACTGAAGCTTTCTTT. The variable domain in full, completed from reference TRBV25-1 and TRBJ1-1, reads EADIYQTPRYLVIGTGKKITLECSQTMGHDKMYWYQQDPGMELHLIHYSYGVNSTEKGDLSSESTVSRIRTEHFPLTLESARPSHTSQYLCASSWGRGRDTEAFFGQGTRLTVV.

The V call is TRBV10-1, the J call TRBJ2-1, with D tentatively TRBD2 (5 bases). The germline gives CDR1 WNHNN, CDR2 SYGVQD (reference sequence). Deletions cut 2 bases from V and 8 bases from J, with 16 bases between. The CDR3 extends over 15 amino acids. For the CDR3, the DNA is TGCGCCAGCAGTGAGGTAAGCGCGAAGGAGGATGAGCAGTTCTTC. It translates to CASSEVSAKEDEQFF.

This CDR3 is CACILAGGYEQYF. CDR3 in DNA: TGTGCCTGTATACTAGCGGGAGGCTACGAGCAGTACTTC. The V and J genes are TRBV30 and TRBJ2-7; TRBD2 matches 12 bases. The CDR3 sequence is 13 residues long. The V gene's germline CDR1 is GTSNPN and CDR2 SVGIG (reference sequence). V shed 6 bases, J shed 3 bases, and the junction held 3 bases outside the gene matches.

The chain links TRBV27 to TRBJ2-3; 11 nucleotides agree with TRBD2. CDR3 size: 18 residues. J lost 3 bases, V lost 2 bases, and 10 bases had no gene match. Germline-derived CDR1 and CDR2 are MNHEY and SMNVEV (reference sequence). CDR3 DNA sequence: TGTGCCAGCAGTTTAAAGCTAGCGGGAGGTTTATCGACAGATACGCAGTATTTT. Translation gives CASSLKLAGGLSTDTQYF.

The V gene is TRBV15, the J gene TRBJ2-1; 9 bases align to TRBD2. The V gene end was trimmed by 6 bases and the J gene end by 6 bases; junction bases not matched to a gene: 6. CDR1 LNHNV and CDR2 YYDKDF come from the germline V gene (reference sequence). This CDR3 is built from 14 residues. In DNA form, the CDR3 reads TGTGCCACCAGAGATAGCGGGAGAGGCAATGAGCAGTTCTTC. Its translation: CATRDSGRGNEQFF.

The genes are TRBV7-9 and TRBJ2-6; 9 nucleotides match TRBD1. From germline, CDR1 is SEHNR and CDR2 FQNEAQ (reference sequence). This CDR3 has 18 residues. J was trimmed by 4 bases and V by 5 bases; bases with no gene match: 12. The DNA for the CDR3 is TGTGCCAGCAGCGCAATCGGGACAGGGCTTTCCGGGGCCAACGTCCTGACTTTC. It is translated as CASSAIGTGLSGANVLTF.

J is TRBJ2-7 and V is TRBV19, with D possibly matching TRBD2 (6 bases). This CDR3 has 15 amino acids. Germline CDR1 LNHDA, CDR2 SQIVND (reference sequence). Trimming took off 3 bases at V and 1 base at J, with 13 bases between the two ends. The CDR3 DNA is TGTGCCAGTAGTATCAGTGGCGGGACTTCCTACGAGCAGTACTTC. Translated, it gives CASSISGGTSYEQYF.

The chain employs TRBV5-1 and TRBJ2-7, with TRBD1 matching 7 bases. CDR1 and CDR2 from the germline V gene are SGHRS and YFSETQ. The ends lost 3 bases at V and 6 bases at J; junction bases unmatched: 9. The CDR3 loop spans 14 amino acids. This CDR3 reads CASSWGQTLSEQYF. For the CDR3, the DNA is TGCGCCAGCAGCTGGGGACAGACCCTATCCGAGCAGTACTTC.

The J gene is TRBJ1-1, the V gene TRBV11-2; D is unclear. This CDR3 spans 14 amino acids. Between the trimmed V and J ends, which lost 1 base and 0 bases, there was a span of 6 bases. Germline V gene lookup returns CDR1 SGHAT and CDR2 FQNNGV. The CDR3 sequence: CASSLVAVNTEAFF. DNA for the CDR3: TGTGCCAGCAGCTTAGTCGCAGTGAACACTGAAGCTTTCTTT.